The clone carrying this T cell receptor (beta chain) has more than one count but fewer than ten. Its antigen is undetermined. A J-beta primer mix and a sample-barcoded 5' primer were used in a second PCR of roughly 6 to 11 cycles. The template-switch adaptor was a 5' adaptor with 12 random nucleotides. It tagged each cDNA molecule. One entry per CDR3 protein results from TCRdb running MiXCR on the 5' RACE reads. Here the sample spans 1.8 million or so distinct CDR3 sequences, about 39% being singletons. The data are from a study of blood T cells in healthy people across ages. Study-level results: Roughly linear declines in TCR beta diversity per million T cells occurred with age.

The CDR3 extends over 13 amino acids. Germline V gene sequence: CDR1 LGHNT, CDR2 FRNRAP. With V trimmed by 11 bases and J by 8 bases, 14 bases remained unmatched. This TCR derives from a human donor in good health. The chain recombines TRBV12-5 with TRBJ1-2; 7 nucleotides align to TRBD1. Sequenced material: blood. The DNA for the CDR3 is TGTGCTCGGCAGTCCCCAGGGGGTTGGGGCTACACCTTC. Protein: CARQSPGGWGYTF.